This TCR beta chain is from a study of blood T cell repertoires in COVID-19. Study-level background: Material from acute and convalescent COVID-19 was sourced from the United States, Italy and Spain. The cDNA or gDNA used as material had been derived from T cells, B-cell-depleted T cells, or PBMCs.

This CDR3 region has 17 residues. The ends lost 4 bases at V and 8 bases at J; junction bases unmatched: 9. The germline gives CDR1 LGHDT, CDR2 YNNKEL (reference sequence). Original processing notes: Counts of nucleated cells, estimated from reference gene primer amplification, were obtained. Sequenced by immunoSEQ multiplex PCR; TCRdb stores in-frame clones only, minus some. V and J calls and clone size are as listed in that table; D and trimming were resolved from the DNA. The sample yields hundreds of thousands of clones, roughly nine tenths seen once. The specimen sequenced was peripheral blood. The chain uses TRBV3-1 (or the pseudogene TRBV3-2) and TRBJ2-2; 14 bases align to TRBD2. The sequence derives from a young man with active or convalescent COVID-19. CDR3 region: CASSRGLAGGSKGELFF. CDR3 DNA: TGTGCCAGCAGCCGAGGACTAGCGGGAGGATCTAAAGGGGAGCTGTTTTTT.